Presented here are 14 T cell receptor beta chains from one specimen sequenced in a study of shared clonotypes between healthy human individuals. Naive CD8 cells were CD45RO-negative, positively selected for CCR7, excluding terminally differentiated effector memory CD45RA+ cells. Libraries were prepared by immunoSEQ multiplex PCR; TCRdb keeps only in-frame clonotypes and omits some of them. The sample lists 800,000 or so clones; 95% to 97% were seen once. Input material: naive CD8+ T cells sorted from blood. These receptors all stem from a man between 25 and 39 years old in good health.

The chain carries TRBV7-6 and TRBJ2-7; the match to TRBD1 covers 9 bases. The V segment lost 5 bases and the J segment 6 bases; nucleotides outside the gene matches: 11. The germline V gene has CDR1 SGHVS and CDR2 FNYEAQ. The length of the CDR3 is 15 residues. The CDR3 DNA follows: TGTGCCAGCAGCGCCCGGGACAGGGATCCCGTCGAGCAGTACTTC. Amino acids: CASSARDRDPVEQYF.

The CDR3 loop is CASSQSRDRGRGEKLFF. CDR3 bases: TGCGCCAGCAGCCAGTCCCGGGACAGGGGGAGAGGTGAAAAACTGTTTTTT. The genes are TRBV4-3 and TRBJ1-4; 11 positions match TRBD1. After removal of 3 bases from V and 7 bases from J, the junction contained 10 bases not matched to a gene. Germline CDR1 and CDR2: LGHNA and YSLEER. CDR3 length equals 17 residues.

The V gene is TRBV29-1, the J gene TRBJ2-7; D possibly corresponds to TRBD1 (7 bases). The V gene's germline CDR1 is SQVTM and CDR2 ANQGSEA. Trimming left V 6 bases short and J 2 bases short, with 17 bases between. The CDR3 covers 14 residues. As DNA, the CDR3 is TGCAGCGTGGAGGGTTACAGGGGCACCTACGAGCAGTACTTC. Translating gives CSVEGYRGTYEQYF.

The rearrangement joins TRBV6-5 to TRBJ2-5, with a possible D match to TRBD1 (5 bases). The CDR3 covers 15 residues. Germline V CDR1 and CDR2: MNHEY, SVGAGI. Trimming stripped 2 bases from V and 5 bases from J, with 15 bases between. The CDR3 DNA reads as TGTGCCAGCAGTTACAATGCAGGGTTGGGGGAGACCCAGTACTTC. Translated: CASSYNAGLGETQYF.

The rearrangement joins TRBV9 to TRBJ2-7; D may be TRBD2 (7 bases). The germline V gene has CDR1 SGDLS and CDR2 YYNGEE. V lost 0 bases, J lost 3 bases, and 16 bases lay in between. This CDR3 contains 16 residues. In nucleotides, the CDR3 is TGTGCCAGCAGCGTAGAGGGAGGGGGAGCTAGCTACGAGCAGTACTTC. It translates to CASSVEGGGASYEQYF.

The gene calls are TRBV15 and TRBJ2-7; weak D call: TRBD1 (6 bases). V lost 5 bases to trimming and J lost 4 bases, with 21 bases between them. From germline, CDR1 is LNHNV and CDR2 YYDKDF (reference sequence). This CDR3 contains 16 residues. This CDR3 is CATSGSRGQTLYEQYF. DNA for the CDR3: TGTGCCACCAGCGGGAGTCGAGGACAGACCCTGTACGAGCAGTACTTC.

This clone has more than one count but fewer than ten. This sequence joins TRBV4-1 and TRBJ1-1; no firm D call. Trimming removed 3 bases at V and 5 bases at J, with 16 bases between. Germline CDR1 and CDR2: MGHRA and YSYEKL. CDR3 length equals 15 residues. The CDR3 reads CASSQSGGIRTEAFF. For the CDR3, the DNA is TGCGCCAGCAGCCAGAGTGGAGGTATCCGAACTGAAGCTTTCTTT.

This clone came up once. V usage is TRBV5-5 and J usage is TRBJ1-5; 9 positions agree with TRBD1. Unmatched junction bases numbered 9, after V lost 4 bases and J lost 4 bases. Germline assignment: CDR1 SGHKS and CDR2 YYEKEE (reference sequence). This CDR3 spans 16 amino acids. CDR3 sequence reads: CASSGGQGGRNQPQHF. The CDR3 DNA reads as TGTGCCAGCAGCGGGGGACAGGGAGGAAGGAATCAGCCCCAGCATTTT. Full variable domain (missing parts from reference TRBV5-5 and TRBJ1-5): DAGVTQSPTHLIKTRGQQVTLRCSPISGHKSVSWYQQVLGQGPQFIFQYYEKEERGRGNFPDRFSARQFPNYSSELNVNALLLGDSALYLCASSGGQGGRNQPQHFGDGTRLSIL.

V usage is TRBV7-6 and J usage is TRBJ2-2; 10 bases align to TRBD2. This CDR3 is 14 amino acids long. CDR1 and CDR2 from the germline V gene are SGHVS and FNYEAQ. After removal of 4 bases from V and 6 bases from J, the junction contained 2 bases not matched to a gene. Written as DNA, the CDR3 is TGTGCCAGCAGCTCTAGCGGGAGACCCGGGGAGCTGTTTTTT. This gives the protein CASSSSGRPGELFF.

The chain is built from TRBV7-9 and TRBJ2-7; TRBD1 or TRBD2 may be the D gene (6 bases each). This CDR3 contains 13 residues. The V end was cut by 4 bases, the J end by 4 bases, with 11 bases between. In germline, CDR1 is SEHNR, CDR2 FQNEAQ (reference sequence). CDR3 coding DNA: TGTGCCAGCAGCTGGGGGGCGGCTTACGAGCAGTACTTC. Protein sequence: CASSWGAAYEQYF.

The V call is TRBV5-6, the J call TRBJ2-2; D is perhaps TRBD1 (5 bases). There are 14 residues in the CDR3. The germline gives CDR1 SGHDT, CDR2 YYEEEE. Trimming took off 7 bases at V and 4 bases at J, with 14 bases between the two ends. The CDR3 DNA follows: TGTGCCAGCTTCCCGATACAGGCCACCGGGGAGCTGTTTTTT. Encoded protein: CASFPIQATGELFF.

V usage is TRBV4-1 and J usage is TRBJ1-4; D is undetermined. V dropped 6 bases and J dropped 12 bases, with 14 bases sitting between them. CDR1 and CDR2 from the germline V gene are MGHRA and YSYEKL. The CDR3 is made up of 12 amino acids. The CDR3 region is CASSPEARELFF. CDR3 sequence (DNA): TGCGCCAGCAGTCCGGAGGCAAGAGAACTGTTTTTT.

The chain combines TRBV21-1 with TRBJ2-7; TRBD1 is the table's D call, not checked against the DNA. TRBV21-1 is a pseudogene segment. The CDR3 covers 17 residues. The CDR3 DNA reads as TGTGCCAGCAGCAAAGGGTCCCCCGACAGGGGCGGGTGCGAGCAGTACTTC. Encoded protein: CASSKGSPDRGGCEQYF.

This clone has just one count. V and J are TRBV6-6 and TRBJ2-2, with 7 nucleotides matching TRBD1. V dropped 5 bases and J dropped 2; count of bases not matched to a gene: 8. The CDR3 loop spans 16 amino acids. Germline V gives CDR1 MNHNY, CDR2 SVGAGI (reference sequence). The chain's CDR3 is CASSRDRELNTGELFF. The CDR3 coding sequence is TGTGCCAGCAGTAGAGACAGGGAACTCAACACCGGGGAGCTGTTTTTT.